This T cell receptor beta chain is drawn from a study of blood T cell repertoires in COVID-19. Produced via immunoSEQ multiplex PCR; TCRdb's table is partial and in-frame only. This sample has about 130,000 clones; over 80% occur once, and the top ten carry around a tenth. The receptor was derived from a man aged 40-49 years with active or convalescent COVID-19. The sequenced sample consisted of peripheral blood.

CDR3 sequence: CASSYGQGADTQYF. The CDR3 DNA follows: TGCGCCAGCAGCTACGGACAGGGGGCAGATACGCAGTATTTT. The V call is TRBV5-1, the J call TRBJ2-3; TRBD1 matches 10 bases. The V gene's germline CDR1 is SGHRS and CDR2 YFSETQ. CDR3 length: 14 amino acids. The junction had 2 bases not matched to a gene; V was cut back by 3 bases and J by 4 bases.